The 32 T cell receptor beta chains presented below share a single source sample, sequenced in a study of control samples from healthy donors and cancer patients. Profiling relied on immunoSEQ multiplex PCR, and the TCRdb table lists in-frame clones only, not all of them. This sample has tens of thousands of clones, with roughly nine tenths found just once. Sequenced input: blood. The origin of the receptors is a woman aged 70 to 79 in good health.

The chain is built from TRBV7-9 and TRBJ1-6; 8 nucleotides line up with TRBD1. Per germline, CDR1 SEHNR and CDR2 FQNEAQ (reference sequence). The V gene end was trimmed by 8 bases and the J gene end by 7 bases; junction bases not matched to a gene: 4. CDR3 size: 13 residues. The CDR3 coding sequence is TGTGCCAGCGGTGGACAGGGAAATTCACCCCTCCACTTT. Amino acids: CASGGQGNSPLHF.

This chain connects TRBV10-3 to TRBJ1-1; the match to TRBD1 covers 7 bases. CDR3 length: 14 amino acids. CDR1 is ENHRY and CDR2 is SYGVKD in the germline V gene. Trimming at V came to 2 bases and at J to 1 base, leaving 1 base not matched to a gene. This CDR3 reads CAISEGDRNTEAFF. The DNA for the CDR3 is TGTGCCATCAGTGAGGGGGACAGGAACACTGAAGCTTTCTTT.

The gene calls are TRBV5-1 and TRBJ1-2; TRBD1 matches 7 bases. Germline trimming cut 3 bases from V and 0 bases from J; bases unmatched to any gene: 8. Germline values: CDR1 SGHRS, CDR2 YFSETQ. This CDR3 comprises 16 residues. The CDR3 here is CASSWGTDRSNYGYTF. DNA of the CDR3: TGCGCCAGCAGCTGGGGGACAGACCGTTCTAACTATGGCTACACCTTC.

This clone was counted a single time. V usage is TRBV7-2 and J usage is TRBJ2-1; TRBD2 matches 9 bases. With V trimmed by 0 bases and J by 5 bases, 2 bases remained unmatched. The CDR3 length is 15 residues. Germline V gene data show CDR1 as SGHTA and CDR2 as FQGNSA. CDR3 region: CASSLALAGNNEQFF. The CDR3 DNA follows: TGTGCCAGCAGCTTAGCGCTAGCGGGAAACAATGAGCAGTTCTTC.

The chain uses TRBV6-5 and TRBJ1-1, with D uncertain. Trimming cost V 7 bases and J 0 bases, with 12 bases left between them. Per the germline V gene, CDR1 is MNHEY and CDR2 is SVGAGI. This CDR3 has 14 residues. CDR3 loop: CASTTVDMNTEAFF. In nucleotides, the CDR3 is TGTGCCAGCACCACGGTTGATATGAACACTGAAGCTTTCTTT.

The table lists this clone with a count of one. This sequence joins TRBV27 and TRBJ2-1, with TRBD2 identical over 14 bases. Germline V lookup: CDR1 MNHEY, CDR2 SMNVEV (reference sequence). The CDR3 consists of 17 residues. J was trimmed by 7 bases and V by 3 bases; bases with no gene match: 8. Here the CDR3 DNA reads TGTGCCAGCAGTTTGGAGGGCGGGACTAGCGGGAGAAATGAGCAGTTCTTC. It yields the protein CASSLEGGTSGRNEQFF.

The chain recombines TRBV9 with TRBJ2-1, with a possible D match to TRBD1 (7 bases). The CDR3 covers 15 residues. The V gene lost 3 bases and the J gene lost 0 bases, with 10 bases spanning the gap. Germline V gives CDR1 SGDLS, CDR2 YYNGEE. The CDR3 protein is CASSGRDSSYNEQFF. As DNA, the CDR3 is TGTGCCAGCAGCGGGCGGGACAGCTCCTACAATGAGCAGTTCTTC.

J is TRBJ1-6 and V is TRBV5-4; D is unclear. This CDR3 comprises 14 residues. Trimming pared 5 bases from V and 7 bases from J, leaving 13 bases between. Per the germline V gene, CDR1 is SGHNT and CDR2 is YYREEE (reference sequence). CDR3 amino acids: CASRPETQNSPLHF. The CDR3 DNA is TGTGCCAGCAGACCCGAAACCCAAAATTCACCCCTCCACTTT.

This chain joins TRBV5-5 and TRBJ1-6; 7 bases fit TRBD1. The CDR3 runs to 15 residues. After removal of 1 base from V and 6 bases from J, the junction contained 4 bases not matched to a gene. Germline CDR1 is SGHKS and CDR2 is YYEKEE (reference sequence). CDR3 bases: TGTGCCAGCAGCTTGCAGGGGGGCCCTAATTCACCCCTCCACTTT. Its translation is CASSLQGGPNSPLHF.

The rearrangement joins TRBV5-1 to TRBJ2-1; 8 bases are shared with TRBD1. The germline V gene encodes CDR1 SGHRS and CDR2 YFSETQ. The CDR3 spans 19 residues. Germline trimming cut 0 bases from V and 0 bases from J; bases unmatched to any gene: 11. The CDR3 DNA is TGCGCCAGCAGCTTGGCTGGACAGGGCATGCTCAGCTCCTACAATGAGCAGTTCTTC. It specifies CASSLAGQGMLSSYNEQFF. The complete variable domain, with remaining parts taken from reference TRBV5-1 and TRBJ2-1, reads KAGVTQTPRYLIKTRGQQVTLSCSPISGHRSVSWYQQTPGQGLQFLFEYFSETQRNKGNFPGRFSGRQFSNSRSEMNVSTLELGDSALYLCASSLAGQGMLSSYNEQFFGPGTRLTVL.

The genes are TRBV2 and TRBJ1-4; D gene unclear. V shed 6 bases and J shed 3 bases, with 17 bases lying between them. CDR3 length: 16 amino acids. Germline V gives CDR1 SNHLY, CDR2 FYNNEI. Here the CDR3 reads CASSPDLGFSNEKLFF. The CDR3 coding sequence is TGTGCCAGCAGCCCAGATCTCGGGTTTTCTAATGAAAAACTGTTTTTT. The full variable domain, rest sourced from reference TRBV2 and TRBJ1-4, is EPEVTQTPSHQVTQMGQEVILRCVPISNHLYFYWYRQILGQKVEFLVSFYNNEISEKSEIFDDQFSVERPDGSNFTLKIRSTKLEDSAMYFCASSPDLGFSNEKLFFGSGTQLSVL.

V gene TRBV7-2 combines with J gene TRBJ2-7, with 8 bases that match TRBD2. The germline V gene has CDR1 SGHTA and CDR2 FQGNSA. CDR3 length: 14 amino acids. V was pared by 4 bases and J by 6 bases, with 8 bases of the junction left unmatched. The CDR3 sequence is CASSYGTSVREQYF. The CDR3 DNA is TGTGCCAGCAGCTACGGGACTAGTGTCCGCGAGCAGTACTTC.

The chain links TRBV7-9 to TRBJ2-3, with D perhaps TRBD1 (5 bases). The V end was cut by 2 bases, the J end by 6 bases, with 12 bases between. Germline V CDR1 and CDR2: SEHNR, FQNEAQ (reference sequence). This CDR3 region has 14 residues. DNA for the CDR3: TGTGCCAGCAGCTTACAGGGTCGGTTGGATACGCAGTATTTT. Translated: CASSLQGRLDTQYF.

In this sample, this clone turned up once. The chain carries TRBV24-1 and TRBJ1-2, with a possible D match to TRBD1 (5 bases). Trimming removed 6 bases from V and 3 bases from J, with 10 bases in between. Germline V gives CDR1 KGHDR, CDR2 SFDVKD. The CDR3 totals 13 residues. CDR3 nucleotides: TGTGCCACCAGTTCGTGGGGCTACTATGGCTACACCTTC. Protein sequence: CATSSWGYYGYTF.

The gene calls are TRBV19 and TRBJ1-3; no clear D. The V gene lost 5 bases and the J gene lost 0 bases, with 11 bases spanning the gap. The germline V gene has CDR1 LNHDA and CDR2 SQIVND (reference sequence). The CDR3 has 15 amino acids. This CDR3 reads CASSRVDFSGNTIYF. The CDR3 DNA follows: TGTGCCAGTAGTCGAGTCGACTTCTCTGGAAACACCATATATTTT. Using reference TRBV19 and TRBJ1-3 for the parts outside the CDR3, the full variable domain is DGGITQSPKYLFRKEGQNVTLSCEQNLNHDAMYWYRQDPGQGLRLIYYSQIVNDFQKGDIAEGYSVSREKKESFPLTVTSAQKNPTAFYLCASSRVDFSGNTIYFGEGSWLTVV.

The chain employs TRBV5-1 and TRBJ1-4; no clear D gene. The CDR3 length is 14 residues. The germline CDR1 and CDR2 sequences are SGHRS and YFSETQ. V was trimmed by 5 bases and J by 6 bases, leaving 14 bases between them. The CDR3 nucleotides are TGCGCCAGCAGTTCCGGGAAAGTTGATGAAAAACTGTTTTTT. It translates to CASSSGKVDEKLFF.

V gene TRBV7-6 combines with J gene TRBJ1-2; tentatively, D is TRBD1 (5 bases). Germline values: CDR1 SGHVS, CDR2 FNYEAQ. With 5 bases removed from V and 2 bases from J, the gap between germline ends came to 15 bases. This CDR3 is 15 amino acids long. The CDR3, as DNA: TGTGCCAGCAGCCCGGGGCCCACGGTGAACTATGGCTACACCTTC. This translates into CASSPGPTVNYGYTF.

The chain combines TRBV6-2 or TRBV6-3 with TRBJ1-2; D call uncertain. Trimming cost V 5 bases and J 8 bases, with 21 bases left between them. The CDR3 has 15 residues. Germline V lookup: CDR1 MNHEY, CDR2 SVGEGT. The CDR3 loop is CASSAPLGMGFGYTF. CDR3 coding DNA: TGTGCCAGCAGTGCCCCTCTAGGGATGGGGTTCGGCTACACCTTC.

The rearrangement links TRBV12-3 or TRBV12-4 to TRBJ2-7; D remains ambiguous. V shed 6 bases and J shed 6 bases, with 15 bases lying between them. This CDR3 is built from 13 residues. Here the CDR3 reads CASRQDVSREQYF. CDR3 bases: TGTGCCAGCAGGCAGGACGTCTCGCGCGAGCAGTACTTC.

The genes are TRBV10-3 and TRBJ2-4; D remains unclear. Deletions cut 10 bases from V and 6 bases from J, with 10 bases between. The germline V gene has CDR1 ENHRY and CDR2 SYGVKD. The CDR3 length is 11 residues. In DNA form, the CDR3 reads TGTGCCACCAGAAAGGGAAACATTCAGTACTTC. It specifies CATRKGNIQYF.

The chain carries TRBV28 and TRBJ1-5; D is possibly TRBD1 (6 bases). This CDR3 comprises 16 residues. Trimming removed 5 bases from V and 1 base from J, with 15 bases in between. Germline-derived CDR1 and CDR2 are MDHEN and SYDVKM. CDR3 in amino acids: CASSTSRGASNQPQHF. CDR3 DNA sequence: TGTGCCAGCAGTACAAGCAGGGGAGCGAGCAATCAGCCCCAGCATTTT. The full variable domain, rest sourced from reference TRBV28 and TRBJ1-5, is DVKVTQSSRYLVKRTGEKVFLECVQDMDHENMFWYRQDPGLGLRLIYFSYDVKMKEKGDIPEGYSVSREKKERFSLILESASTNQTSMYLCASSTSRGASNQPQHFGDGTRLSIL.

The CDR3 coding sequence is TGTGCCAGCAGCGTTAGCGGGGGACTCACAGATACGCAGTATTTT. Its protein is CASSVSGGLTDTQYF. V and J are TRBV9 and TRBJ2-3, with TRBD2 identical over 9 bases. The V segment lost 2 bases and the J segment 2 bases; nucleotides outside the gene matches: 3. The CDR3 consists of 15 residues. The germline V gene has CDR1 SGDLS and CDR2 YYNGEE.

The chain links TRBV6-6 to TRBJ1-1, with no clear D. CDR1 is MNHNY, CDR2 SVGAGI, per germline (reference sequence). Trimming took off 6 bases at V and 8 bases at J, with 16 bases between the two ends. This CDR3 contains 13 residues. DNA for the CDR3: TGTGCCAGCAGCGAAAAGCCGTCGATAGAAGCTTTCTTT. Translating it yields CASSEKPSIEAFF.

The chain couples TRBV30 to TRBJ1-2; 8 nucleotides match TRBD1. The germline CDR1 and CDR2 sequences are GTSNPN and SVGIG (reference sequence). The trim removed 2 bases at V and 6 bases at J, leaving 5 bases unmatched. CDR3 size: 13 residues. CDR3 loop: CAWSKTGADGYTF. The CDR3 DNA is TGTGCCTGGAGTAAGACAGGGGCCGATGGCTACACCTTC.

The CDR3 nucleotides read TGTGCCAGCAGCTTGGGACCTAGCAATCAGCCCCAGCATTTT. Its translation is CASSLGPSNQPQHF. The rearrangement links TRBV5-4 to TRBJ1-5; D remains unclear. Trimming took 0 bases from V and 0 from J, leaving 4 bases between them. The CDR3 runs 14 residues. Looked up from germline, CDR1 is SGHNT and CDR2 is YYREEE (reference sequence).

The rearrangement uses TRBV10-3 and TRBJ1-5, with D perhaps matching TRBD1 (5 bases). From germline, CDR1 is ENHRY and CDR2 SYGVKD. This CDR3 is built from 13 residues. V was shortened by 4 bases and J by 5 bases, with 9 bases between the two germline ends. CDR3 region: CAISGPGDQPQHF. The CDR3 DNA reads TGTGCCATCAGTGGTCCGGGGGATCAGCCCCAGCATTTT.

J is TRBJ1-2 and V is TRBV12-3 or TRBV12-4; D not certain. The CDR3 runs to 13 residues. Trimming took 1 base from V and 3 from J, leaving 6 bases between them. The CDR3 spells CASSLETHYGYTF. The CDR3 nucleotides read TGTGCCAGCAGTTTAGAAACTCACTATGGCTACACCTTC.

The chain combines TRBV6-5 with TRBJ1-2; unclear D gene. The germline V gene has CDR1 MNHEY and CDR2 SVGAGI. V lost 2 bases to trimming and J lost 8 bases, with 9 bases between them. CDR3 length equals 12 residues. CDR3 nucleotides: TGTGCCAGCAGTTACGGTCCCGTCGGCTACACCTTC. Translation gives CASSYGPVGYTF.

The chain combines TRBV6-2 or TRBV6-3 with TRBJ1-5; TRBD1 is a possible D gene (5 bases). The CDR3 extends over 16 amino acids. Trimming pared 4 bases from V and 3 bases from J, leaving 16 bases between. Looked up from germline, CDR1 is MNHEY and CDR2 is SVGEGT. The CDR3 region has the DNA TGTGCCAGCAGTTCCTGGGGGTCGGTTATCAATCAGCCCCAGCATTTT. Its translation: CASSSWGSVINQPQHF.

This clone was counted only a few times. DNA for the CDR3: TGTGCCAGCAGCTCCGGGACTTTGTCCTACGAGCAGTACTTC. Encoded protein: CASSSGTLSYEQYF. V and J are TRBV6-2 or TRBV6-3 and TRBJ2-7; perhaps TRBD2 as D (6 bases). The V gene's germline CDR1 is MNHEY and CDR2 SVGEGT. This CDR3 region has 14 residues. The V gene lost 6 bases and the J gene lost 1 base, with 13 bases spanning the gap.

This rearrangement joins TRBV15 to TRBJ2-7, with TRBD1 matching 8 bases. The J segment lost 6 bases and the V segment lost 4 bases, leaving 8 bases of the junction unmatched. The CDR3 extends over 14 amino acids. The germline CDR1 and CDR2 sequences are LNHNV and YYDKDF (reference sequence). The CDR3 DNA reads TGTGCCACCAGCACTCGCCAGACAGGGGTCGAGCAGTACTTC. Translated: CATSTRQTGVEQYF.

The chain joins TRBV29-1 to TRBJ1-6, with a tentative D call TRBD1 (6 bases). The germline V and J ends were trimmed by 4 bases and 9 bases, with 13 bases remaining between them. Germline lookup yields CDR1 SQVTM and CDR2 ANQGSEA. The CDR3 length is 13 residues. CDR3 sequence reads: CSVGSGDGSPLHF. In DNA, the CDR3 is TGCAGCGTTGGGTCAGGGGACGGTTCACCCCTCCACTTT.